Sequencing of this TCR beta chain was carried out in a study of neoadjuvant nivolumab and ipilimumab in lung cancer. The CDR3 is 13 amino acids. CDR1 and CDR2 (germline): SGHVS, FQNEAQ. Trimming took 0 bases from V and 4 from J, leaving 4 bases between them. This clone was seen only once. Clones were sequenced by immunoSEQ multiplex PCR, and TCRdb holds only the in-frame ones, with some missing. The data contain 40,000 or so clones, roughly 89% of them seen just once; the ten biggest clones take up roughly 3.4%. The genes are TRBV7-8 and TRBJ1-3; D unclear. This receptor was identified in an adult with non-small cell lung cancer. The input for sequencing was peripheral blood, taken before neoadjuvant nivolumab, alone or with ipilimumab. The CDR3: CASSLAKGNTIYF. The CDR3 DNA reads as TGTGCCAGCAGCTTAGCGAAGGGAAACACCATATATTTT.